This T cell receptor beta chain emerged from a study of human T cells and chemical hapten exposure. Study overall: The use of 2% DPC on roughly 2 cm by roughly 2 cm of upper inner arm skin constituted sensitization.

In the library, unique molecular identifiers were attached to individual cDNA molecules. TCRdb re-derived calls from the RACE reads in MiXCR, one entry per CDR3 protein. The sample has 95,000 to 150,000 distinct CDR3 sequences; approximately 14% are singletons. Whole-study results and caveats: The study found that PT1 expanded TCR counts correlated positively with patch test score.

There are a few counts of this clonotype. Its antigen is unidentified. Documented time point: patch test 1, 2 weeks after DPC sensitization. The treatment here: therapeutic diphenylcyclopropenone sensitization with weekly scalp DPC. This CDR3 spans 16 amino acids. Per the germline V gene, CDR1 is SGDLS and CDR2 is YYNGEE. With V trimmed by 3 bases and J by 2 bases, 7 bases remained unmatched. The origin of this receptor is a man aged 18-30 years with alopecia areata. Some clones in this sample may be carry-over from other donors' samples. The sample was whole blood, taken in connection with sensitization to the hapten diphenylcyclopropenone (DPC). The chain is built from TRBV9 and TRBJ1-1, with TRBD1 matching 10 bases. The CDR3 region has the DNA TGTGCCAGCAGCGAGGACAGGGGGACCAGCAACACTGAAGCTTTCTTT. It translates to CASSEDRGTSNTEAFF.